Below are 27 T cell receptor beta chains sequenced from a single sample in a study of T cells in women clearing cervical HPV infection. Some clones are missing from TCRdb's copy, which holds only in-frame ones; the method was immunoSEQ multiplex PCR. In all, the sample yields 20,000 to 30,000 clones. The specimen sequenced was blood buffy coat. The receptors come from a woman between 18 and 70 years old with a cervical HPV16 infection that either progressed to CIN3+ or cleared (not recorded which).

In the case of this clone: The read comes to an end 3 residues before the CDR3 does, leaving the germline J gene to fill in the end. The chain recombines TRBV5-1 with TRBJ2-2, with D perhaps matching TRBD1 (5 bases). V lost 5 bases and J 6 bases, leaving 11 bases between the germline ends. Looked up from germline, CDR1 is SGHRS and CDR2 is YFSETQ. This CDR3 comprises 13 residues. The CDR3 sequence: CASRGQGAGELFF. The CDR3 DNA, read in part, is TGCGCCAGCAGGGGGCAGGGCGCCGGGGAG.

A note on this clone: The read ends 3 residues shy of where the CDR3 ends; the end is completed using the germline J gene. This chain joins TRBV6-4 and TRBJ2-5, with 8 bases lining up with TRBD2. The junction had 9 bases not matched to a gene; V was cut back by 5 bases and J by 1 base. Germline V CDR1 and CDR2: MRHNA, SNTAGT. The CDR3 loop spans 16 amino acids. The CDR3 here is CASSPLAGGSQETQYF. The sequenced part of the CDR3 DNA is TGTGCCAGCAGTCCCTTGGCGGGGGGATCCCAAGAGACC.

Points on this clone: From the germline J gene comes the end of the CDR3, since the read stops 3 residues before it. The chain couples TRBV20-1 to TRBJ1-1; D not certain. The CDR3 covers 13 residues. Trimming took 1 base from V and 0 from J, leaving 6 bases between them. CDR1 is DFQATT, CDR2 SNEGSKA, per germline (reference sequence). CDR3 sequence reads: CSARAPLNTEAFF. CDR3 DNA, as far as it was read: TGCAGTGCTAGAGCCCCCTTGAACACTGAA.

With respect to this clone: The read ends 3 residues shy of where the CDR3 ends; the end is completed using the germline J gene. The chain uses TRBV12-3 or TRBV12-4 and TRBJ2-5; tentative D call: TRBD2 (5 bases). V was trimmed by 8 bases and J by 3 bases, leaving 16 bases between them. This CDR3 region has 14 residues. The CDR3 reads CASASGRREETQYF. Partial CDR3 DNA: TGTGCCAGCGCGAGCGGCAGGAGAGAAGAGACC.

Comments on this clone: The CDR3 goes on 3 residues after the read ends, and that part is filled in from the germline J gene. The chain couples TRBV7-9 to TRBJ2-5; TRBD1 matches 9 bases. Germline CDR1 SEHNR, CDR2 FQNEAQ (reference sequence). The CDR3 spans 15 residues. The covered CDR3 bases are TGTGCCAGCAGCCCGGACAGGGGATGGGCAGATACC. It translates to CASSPDRGWADT. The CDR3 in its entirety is CASSPDRGWADTQYF.

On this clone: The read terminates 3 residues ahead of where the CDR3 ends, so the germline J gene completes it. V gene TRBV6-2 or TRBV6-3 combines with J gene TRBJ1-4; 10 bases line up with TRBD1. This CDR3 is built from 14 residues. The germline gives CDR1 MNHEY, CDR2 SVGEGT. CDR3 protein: CASRDRTGGSPLFF. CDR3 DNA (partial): TGTGCCAGCAGGGACAGGACAGGGGGGTCACCA.

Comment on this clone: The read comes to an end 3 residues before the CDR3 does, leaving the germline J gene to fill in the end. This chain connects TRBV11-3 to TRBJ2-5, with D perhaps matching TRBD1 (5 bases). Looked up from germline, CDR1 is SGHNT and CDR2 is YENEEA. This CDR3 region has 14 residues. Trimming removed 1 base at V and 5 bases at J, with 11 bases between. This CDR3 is CASSLAVGVETQYF. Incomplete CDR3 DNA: TGTGCCAGCAGCTTAGCGGTAGGGGTGGAGACC.

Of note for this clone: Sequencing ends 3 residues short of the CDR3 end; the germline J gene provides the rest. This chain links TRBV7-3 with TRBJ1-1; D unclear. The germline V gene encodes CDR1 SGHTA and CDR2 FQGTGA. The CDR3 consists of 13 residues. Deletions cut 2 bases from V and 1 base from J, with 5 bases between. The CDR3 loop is CASSLEANTEAFF. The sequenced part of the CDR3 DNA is TGTGCCAGCAGCTTAGAGGCGAACACTGAA.

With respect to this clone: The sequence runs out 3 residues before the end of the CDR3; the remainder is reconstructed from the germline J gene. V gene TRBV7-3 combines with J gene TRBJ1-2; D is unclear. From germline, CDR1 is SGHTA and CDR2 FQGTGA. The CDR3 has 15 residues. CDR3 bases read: TGTGCCAGCAGCCAACTAGCGGGAGAGGTCGATGAC. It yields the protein CASSQLAGEVDD. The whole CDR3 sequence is CASSQLAGEVDDYTF.

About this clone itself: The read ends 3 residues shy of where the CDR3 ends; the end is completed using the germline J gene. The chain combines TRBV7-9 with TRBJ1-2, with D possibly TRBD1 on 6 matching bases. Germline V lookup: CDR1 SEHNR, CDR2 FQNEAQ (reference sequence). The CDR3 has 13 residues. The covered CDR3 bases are TGTGCCAGCAGCCCGCGGGGGGCTAGCGAC. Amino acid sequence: CASSPRGASD. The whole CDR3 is CASSPRGASDYTF.

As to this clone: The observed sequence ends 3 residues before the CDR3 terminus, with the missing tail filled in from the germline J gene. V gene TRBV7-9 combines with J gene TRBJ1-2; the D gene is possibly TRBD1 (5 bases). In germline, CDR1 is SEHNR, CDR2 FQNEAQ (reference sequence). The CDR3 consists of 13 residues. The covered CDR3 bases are TGTGCCAGCAGCTTAGCGGGGCGGTACGAC. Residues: CASSLAGRYD. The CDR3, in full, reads CASSLAGRYDYTF. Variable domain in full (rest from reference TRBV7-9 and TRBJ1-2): DTGVSQNPRHKITKRGQNVTFRCDPISEHNRLYWYRQTLGQGPEFLTYFQNEAQLEKSRLLSDRFSAERPKGSFSTLEIQRTEQGDSAMYLCASSLAGRYDYTFGSGTRLTVV.

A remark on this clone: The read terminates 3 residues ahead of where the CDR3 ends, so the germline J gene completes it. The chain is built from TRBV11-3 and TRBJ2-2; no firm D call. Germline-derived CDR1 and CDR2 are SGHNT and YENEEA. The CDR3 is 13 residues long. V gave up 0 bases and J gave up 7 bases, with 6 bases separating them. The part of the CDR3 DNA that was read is TGTGCCAGCAGCTTAGATGAGGTCGGGGAG. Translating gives CASSLDEVGE. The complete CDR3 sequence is CASSLDEVGELFF.

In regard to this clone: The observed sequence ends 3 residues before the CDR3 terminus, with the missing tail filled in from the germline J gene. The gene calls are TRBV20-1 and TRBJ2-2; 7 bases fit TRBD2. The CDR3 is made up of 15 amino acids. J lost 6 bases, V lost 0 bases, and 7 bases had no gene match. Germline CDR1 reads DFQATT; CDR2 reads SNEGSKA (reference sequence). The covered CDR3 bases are TGCAGTGCTAGAGATGGCAGCGGGGTTTCCGGGGAG. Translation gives CSARDGSGVSGE. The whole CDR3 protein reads CSARDGSGVSGELFF.

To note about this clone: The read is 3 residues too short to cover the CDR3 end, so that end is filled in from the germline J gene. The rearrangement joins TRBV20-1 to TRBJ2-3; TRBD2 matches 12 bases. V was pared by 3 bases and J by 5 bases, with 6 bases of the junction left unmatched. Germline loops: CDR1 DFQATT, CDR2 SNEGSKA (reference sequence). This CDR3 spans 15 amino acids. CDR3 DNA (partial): TGCAGTGCTAGCCCTAGCGGGAGGGTGAGAGATACG. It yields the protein CSASPSGRVRDT. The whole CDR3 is CSASPSGRVRDTQYF.

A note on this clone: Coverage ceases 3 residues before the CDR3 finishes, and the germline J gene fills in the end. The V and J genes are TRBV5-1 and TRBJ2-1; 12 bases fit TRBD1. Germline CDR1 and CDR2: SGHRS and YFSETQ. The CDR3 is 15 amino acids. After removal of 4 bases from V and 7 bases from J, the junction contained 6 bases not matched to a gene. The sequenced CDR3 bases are TGCGCCAGCAGCCGGGGACAGGGGGCTTTTAATGAG. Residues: CASSRGQGAFNE. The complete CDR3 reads CASSRGQGAFNEQFF.

CDR3 bases read: TGTGCCATCAAACTAGCGGGAGACAATGAG. This gives the protein CAIKLAGDNE. The CDR3 in full is CAIKLAGDNEQFF. V and J are TRBV10-3 and TRBJ2-1; TRBD2 matches 11 bases. The read finishes 3 residues shy of the CDR3 end, and the germline J gene is used to complete it. Germline CDR1 and CDR2: ENHRY and SYGVKD. Trimming at V came to 7 bases and at J to 5 bases, leaving 1 base not matched to a gene. The CDR3 has 13 amino acids.

CDR3 protein: CASRTTGGFSNQPQHF. The covered CDR3 bases are TGTGCCAGTAGAACGACAGGGGGGTTTAGCAATCAGCCC. The chain links TRBV19 to TRBJ1-5; 9 nucleotides match TRBD1. The read is 3 residues too short to cover the CDR3 end, so that end is filled in from the germline J gene. The V and J ends lost 6 bases and 0 bases, in that order; junction bases with no gene match: 6. Germline lookup yields CDR1 LNHDA and CDR2 SQIVND (reference sequence). The CDR3 covers 16 residues.

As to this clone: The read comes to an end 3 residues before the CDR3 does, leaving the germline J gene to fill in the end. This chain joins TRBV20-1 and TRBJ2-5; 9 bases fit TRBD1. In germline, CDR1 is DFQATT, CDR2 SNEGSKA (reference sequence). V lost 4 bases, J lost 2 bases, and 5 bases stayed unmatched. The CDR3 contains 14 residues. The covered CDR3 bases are TGCAGTGCTACACCCGGGACAGGGCAAGAGACC. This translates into CSATPGTGQET. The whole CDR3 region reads CSATPGTGQETQYF.

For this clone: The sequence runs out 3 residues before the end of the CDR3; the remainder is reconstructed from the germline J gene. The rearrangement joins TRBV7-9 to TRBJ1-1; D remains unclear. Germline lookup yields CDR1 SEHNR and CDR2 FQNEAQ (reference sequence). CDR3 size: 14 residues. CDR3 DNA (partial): TGTGCCAGCAGCTTAGCCCAGGCCGCGGGTGGC. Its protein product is CASSLAQAAGG. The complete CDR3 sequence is CASSLAQAAGGAFF.

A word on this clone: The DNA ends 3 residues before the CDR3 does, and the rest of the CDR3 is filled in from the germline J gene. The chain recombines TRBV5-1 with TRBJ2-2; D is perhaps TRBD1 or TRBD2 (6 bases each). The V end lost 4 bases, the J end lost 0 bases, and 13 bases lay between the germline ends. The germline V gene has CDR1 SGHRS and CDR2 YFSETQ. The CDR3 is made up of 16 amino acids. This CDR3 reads CASSLAGHSNTGELFF. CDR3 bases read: TGCGCCAGCAGCCTCGCGGGACACTCGAACACCGGGGAG.

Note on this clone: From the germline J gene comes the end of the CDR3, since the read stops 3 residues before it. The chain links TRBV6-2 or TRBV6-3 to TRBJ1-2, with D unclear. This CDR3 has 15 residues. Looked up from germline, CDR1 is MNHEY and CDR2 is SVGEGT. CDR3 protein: CASTPLAGRRMGYTF. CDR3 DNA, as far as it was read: TGTGCCAGCACCCCCCTAGCTGGGCGGCGGATGGGC.

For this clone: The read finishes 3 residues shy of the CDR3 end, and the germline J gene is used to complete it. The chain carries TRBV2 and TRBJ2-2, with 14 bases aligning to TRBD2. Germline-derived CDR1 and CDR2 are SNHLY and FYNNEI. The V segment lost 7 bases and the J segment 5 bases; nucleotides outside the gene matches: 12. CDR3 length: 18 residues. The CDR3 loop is CASTPSGLAGVVTGELFF. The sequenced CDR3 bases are TGTGCCAGCACCCCCTCGGGACTAGCGGGAGTGGTGACCGGGGAG.

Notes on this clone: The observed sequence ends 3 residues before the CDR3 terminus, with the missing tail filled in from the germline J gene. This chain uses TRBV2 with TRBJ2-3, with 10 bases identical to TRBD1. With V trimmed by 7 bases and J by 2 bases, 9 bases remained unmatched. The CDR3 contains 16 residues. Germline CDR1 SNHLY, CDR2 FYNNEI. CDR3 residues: CASMIPRQGATDTQYF. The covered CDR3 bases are TGTGCCAGCATGATCCCCCGACAGGGGGCCACAGATACG.

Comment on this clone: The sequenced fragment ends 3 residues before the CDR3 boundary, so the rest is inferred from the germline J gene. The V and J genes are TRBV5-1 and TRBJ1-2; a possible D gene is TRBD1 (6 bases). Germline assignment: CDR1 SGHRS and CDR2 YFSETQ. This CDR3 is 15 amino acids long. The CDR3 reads CASSLDRAPYNDYTF. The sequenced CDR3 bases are TGCGCCAGCAGCTTGGACAGGGCCCCCTACAATGAC.

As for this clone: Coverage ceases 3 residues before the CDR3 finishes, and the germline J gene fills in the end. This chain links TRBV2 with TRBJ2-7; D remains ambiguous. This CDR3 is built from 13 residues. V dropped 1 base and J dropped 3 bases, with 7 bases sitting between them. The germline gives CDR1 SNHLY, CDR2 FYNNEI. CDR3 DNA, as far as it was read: TGTGCCAGCAGTGAAGATAGCTTCTACGAG. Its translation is CASSEDSFYE. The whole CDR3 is CASSEDSFYEQYF.

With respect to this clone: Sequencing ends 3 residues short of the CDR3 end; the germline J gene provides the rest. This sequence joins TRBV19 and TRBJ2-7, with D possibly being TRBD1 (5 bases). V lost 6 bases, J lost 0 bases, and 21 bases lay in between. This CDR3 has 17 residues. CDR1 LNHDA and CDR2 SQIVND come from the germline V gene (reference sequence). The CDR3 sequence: CASSALLPTGGSYEQYF. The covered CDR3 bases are TGTGCCAGTAGCGCGTTACTTCCTACAGGTGGCTCCTACGAG.

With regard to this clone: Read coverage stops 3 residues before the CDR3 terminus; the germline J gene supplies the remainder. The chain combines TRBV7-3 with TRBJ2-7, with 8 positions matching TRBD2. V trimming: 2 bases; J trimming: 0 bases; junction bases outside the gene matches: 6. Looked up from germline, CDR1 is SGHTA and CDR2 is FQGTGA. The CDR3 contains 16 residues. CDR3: CASSLRGGASSYEQYF. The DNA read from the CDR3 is TGTGCCAGCAGCTTACGGGGGGGAGCCAGCTCCTACGAG. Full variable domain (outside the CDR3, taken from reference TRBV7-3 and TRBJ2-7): GAGVSQTPSNKVTEKGKYVELRCDPISGHTALYWYRQSLGQGPEFLIYFQGTGAADDSGLPNDRFFAVRPEGSVSTLKIQRTERGDSAVYLCASSLRGGASSYEQYFGPGTRLTVT.